These 3 T cell receptor beta chains originate from one sample sequenced in a study of monozygotic twins with inflammatory bowel disease. TCRdb reprocessed the 5' RACE reads and stores each CDR3 protein as one record, lacking DNA. In total, the table holds 93,000 or so distinct CDR3 sequences. The specimen was blood. These receptors were taken from a human donor with ulcerative colitis or Crohn's disease, or a healthy co-twin of an affected twin (not recorded which).

The chain links TRBV28 to TRBJ1-2; the D call of TRBD1 rests on TCRdb alone, since no DNA is present to check it. The CDR3 totals 15 residues. The V gene's germline CDR1 is MDHEN and CDR2 SYDVKM. CDR3: CASSLNRGMLYGYTF.

The CDR3 spells CATSGEVEIPGNEQFF. This sequence joins TRBV24-1 and TRBJ2-1; checking the TCRdb D call of TRBD2 is not possible without DNA. The CDR3 covers 16 residues. The germline CDR1 and CDR2 sequences are KGHDR and SFDVKD.

The chain is built from TRBV19 and TRBJ1-1. In germline, CDR1 is LNHDA, CDR2 SQIVND (reference sequence). This CDR3 has 15 amino acids. The CDR3 region is CASSQPKGGSTEAFF.